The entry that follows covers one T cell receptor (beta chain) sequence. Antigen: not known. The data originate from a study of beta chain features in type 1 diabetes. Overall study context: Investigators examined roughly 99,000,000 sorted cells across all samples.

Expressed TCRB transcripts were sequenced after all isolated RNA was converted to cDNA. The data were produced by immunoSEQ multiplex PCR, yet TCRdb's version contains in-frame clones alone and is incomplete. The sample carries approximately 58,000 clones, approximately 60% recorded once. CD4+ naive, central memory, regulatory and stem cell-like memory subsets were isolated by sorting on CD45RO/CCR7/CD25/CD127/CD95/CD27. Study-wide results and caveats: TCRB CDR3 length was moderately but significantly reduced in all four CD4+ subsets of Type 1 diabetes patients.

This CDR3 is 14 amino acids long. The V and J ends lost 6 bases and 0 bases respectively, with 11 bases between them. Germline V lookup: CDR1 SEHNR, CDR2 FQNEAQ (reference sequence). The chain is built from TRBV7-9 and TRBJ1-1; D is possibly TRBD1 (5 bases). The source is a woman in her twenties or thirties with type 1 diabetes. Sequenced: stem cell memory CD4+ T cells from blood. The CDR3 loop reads CASRLGTMNTEAFF. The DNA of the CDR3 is TGTGCCAGCAGGCTTGGGACTATGAACACTGAAGCTTTCTTT.